A selection of T cell receptor beta chains follows, all from one sample in a study of T cells in Graves' hyperthyroidism and ophthalmopathy. Each CDR3 protein gets one entry after TCRdb re-called the multiplex PCR reads with MiXCR. The table shows a few hundred thousand distinct CDR3 sequences, with approximately 14% occurring only once. The sample consisted of blood. Source of these receptors: a woman between 18 and 30 years old with Graves' hyperthyroidism that later progressed to Graves' ophthalmopathy. Each CDR3 is given with its conserved first and last residue. The D gene is left open where the match is weak. The size field is filled for only some rows; it gives once, few, many or a size class.

CDR3 DNA: TGTGCCAGCAGTCTCGGGACTAGCGGGAGGGCCTACGAGCAGTACTTC
CDR3 protein: CASSLGTSGRAYEQYF
J gene: TRBJ2-7
V gene: TRBV6-1
D gene: TRBD2
clone size: once

CDR3 DNA: TGTGCCAGCTCACCGGGGCAGTTCTACGAGCAGTACTTC
CDR3 protein: CASSPGQFYEQYF
J gene: TRBJ2-7
V gene: TRBV18
D gene: NA
clone size: many

CDR3 DNA: TGTGCCAGCAGTTACAGACAGGGGCCCGACTACGAGCAGTACTTC
CDR3 protein: CASSYRQGPDYEQYF
J gene: TRBJ2-7
V gene: TRBV12-3/TRBV12-4
D gene: TRBD1
clone size: many

CDR3 DNA: TGTGCCAGCAGCCAAGTCAAGGATGTCAATGAGCAGTTCTTC
CDR3 protein: CASSQVKDVNEQFF
J gene: TRBJ2-1
V gene: TRBV4-2
D gene: NA
clone size: once

CDR3 DNA: TGCAGCGTTGAAGATGGGGACAGGGGGGACACCATATATTTT
CDR3 protein: CSVEDGDRGDTIYF
J gene: TRBJ1-3
V gene: TRBV29-1
D gene: TRBD1
clone size: few

CDR3 DNA: TGTGCCAGTAAGGCCAGTAACATGAACACTGAAGCTTTCTTT
CDR3 protein: CASKASNMNTEAFF
J gene: TRBJ1-1
V gene: TRBV19
D gene: NA
clone size: once

CDR3 DNA: TGTGCCAGCAGCTTAGAGGGGACTTGGACCCAGTACTTC
CDR3 protein: CASSLEGTWTQYF
J gene: TRBJ2-5
V gene: TRBV7-9
D gene: NA
clone size: few

CDR3 DNA: TGTGCCAGCAGTTTAGGAGTCTGGAGCGGGGGAACAGATACGCAGTATTTT
CDR3 protein: CASSLGVWSGGTDTQYF
J gene: TRBJ2-3
V gene: TRBV12-3/TRBV12-4
D gene: TRBD2
clone size: many

CDR3 DNA: TGTGCCAGTAGTATCAGTAGAGGGGCGAACTATGGCTACACCTTC
CDR3 protein: CASSISRGANYGYTF
J gene: TRBJ1-2
V gene: TRBV19
D gene: NA
clone size: NA

CDR3 DNA: TGTGCCAGCAGTGATCTAGCGGGAGGACTCTATGAGCAGTTCTTC
CDR3 protein: CASSDLAGGLYEQFF
J gene: TRBJ2-1
V gene: TRBV28
D gene: TRBD2
clone size: many

CDR3 DNA: TGTGCCAGCAAGGGGGGGGGGCAGCCCCAGCATTTT
CDR3 protein: CASKGGGQPQHF
J gene: TRBJ1-5
V gene: TRBV2
D gene: NA
clone size: many

CDR3 DNA: TGCAGCGTTGAAGATCCGGCAGGATATAATGAGCAGTTCTTC
CDR3 protein: CSVEDPAGYNEQFF
J gene: TRBJ2-1
V gene: TRBV29-1
D gene: NA
clone size: few

CDR3 DNA: TGTGCCAGCAGCATAAGCGGGAGTCACGACGAGCAGTACTTC
CDR3 protein: CASSISGSHDEQYF
J gene: TRBJ2-7
V gene: TRBV14
D gene: TRBD2
clone size: many

CDR3 DNA: TGTGCCACCATGCCTCGGGGCGGGAGTACGAATGAGCAGTTCTTC
CDR3 protein: CATMPRGGSTNEQFF
J gene: TRBJ2-1
V gene: TRBV24-1
D gene: TRBD2
clone size: few

CDR3 DNA: TGTGCCAGCAGTAAAAGGGACAGGGGGAACACTGAAGCTTTCTTT
CDR3 protein: CASSKRDRGNTEAFF
J gene: TRBJ1-1
V gene: TRBV6-1
D gene: TRBD1
clone size: many

CDR3 DNA: TGTGCCAGCTCACCAAATTTAGCTAGCGGGACCCCCAATGAGCAGTTCTTC
CDR3 protein: CASSPNLASGTPNEQFF
J gene: TRBJ2-1
V gene: TRBV18
D gene: TRBD2
clone size: NA

CDR3 DNA: TGTGCCAGCACTCCACTAGCTAGGGCAGATACGCGGTATTTT
CDR3 protein: CASTPLARADTRYF
J gene: TRBJ2-3
V gene: TRBV27
D gene: NA
clone size: once

CDR3 DNA: TGCAGTGCGAGAGAGGGGATTTATAATTCACCCCTCCACTTT
CDR3 protein: CSAREGIYNSPLHF
J gene: TRBJ1-6
V gene: TRBV20-1
D gene: NA
clone size: NA

CDR3 DNA: TGCGCCAGCAGCTTGGGGGGACTAGCGGGGGGATACAATGAGCAGTTCTTC
CDR3 protein: CASSLGGLAGGYNEQFF
J gene: TRBJ2-1
V gene: TRBV5-1
D gene: TRBD2
clone size: few

CDR3 DNA: TGCAGTGCTAGCTCCGCTAGCACAGATACGCAGTATTTT
CDR3 protein: CSASSASTDTQYF
J gene: TRBJ2-3
V gene: TRBV20-1
D gene: NA
clone size: many

CDR3 DNA: TGCGCCAGCAGCCACTCGGGACTAGCGGGAGCCAATGAGCAGTTCTTC
CDR3 protein: CASSHSGLAGANEQFF
J gene: TRBJ2-1
V gene: TRBV4-3
D gene: TRBD2
clone size: few

CDR3 DNA: TGCGCCAGCAGCCAAGATGACAGCCCTGGGTATGGCTACACCTTC
CDR3 protein: CASSQDDSPGYGYTF
J gene: TRBJ1-2
V gene: TRBV4-1
D gene: NA
clone size: NA

CDR3 DNA: TGTGCCAGCGGGGAGACAGACTATGGCTACACCTTC
CDR3 protein: CASGETDYGYTF
J gene: TRBJ1-2
V gene: TRBV6-1
D gene: NA
clone size: NA

CDR3 DNA: TGTGCCAGCAGTTTAGGGGGACAGTTCTACAATGAGCAGTTCTTC
CDR3 protein: CASSLGGQFYNEQFF
J gene: TRBJ2-1
V gene: TRBV27
D gene: TRBD1
clone size: many

CDR3 DNA: TGTGCCAGCAGTACAGGGGACGAGCAGTACTTC
CDR3 protein: CASSTGDEQYF
J gene: TRBJ2-7
V gene: TRBV27
D gene: TRBD1
clone size: NA

CDR3 DNA: TGTGCCAGCAGTTTAAAAGGCGGGAGCTACGAGCAGTACTTC
CDR3 protein: CASSLKGGSYEQYF
J gene: TRBJ2-7
V gene: TRBV27
D gene: TRBD2
clone size: many

CDR3 DNA: TGTGCCAGCACAGAAACCTTGACTAACCTGGCCTACGAGCAGTACTTC
CDR3 protein: CASTETLTNLAYEQYF
J gene: TRBJ2-7
V gene: TRBV28
D gene: NA
clone size: many

CDR3 DNA: TGCAGTGCTAGCATTAGCGGGACATACAATGAGCAGTTCTTC
CDR3 protein: CSASISGTYNEQFF
J gene: TRBJ2-1
V gene: TRBV20-1
D gene: TRBD2
clone size: NA

CDR3 DNA: TGCAGTGCCTATAGGGACAGGGGCTACGAGCAGTACTTC
CDR3 protein: CSAYRDRGYEQYF
J gene: TRBJ2-7
V gene: TRBV20-1
D gene: TRBD1
clone size: many

CDR3 DNA: TGTGCCAGTAGTATCGGAGCGGTGATTCAAGAGACCCAGTACTTC
CDR3 protein: CASSIGAVIQETQYF
J gene: TRBJ2-5
V gene: TRBV19
D gene: NA
clone size: NA

CDR3 DNA: TGTGCCAGCAGCACAAGGGGAGAGGTTCAGCCCCAGCATTTT
CDR3 protein: CASSTRGEVQPQHF
J gene: TRBJ1-5
V gene: TRBV6-2/TRBV6-3
D gene: NA
clone size: few

CDR3 DNA: TGTGCCAGCAGCCAAGAGTCCGACAGACGCACAGATACGCAGTATTTT
CDR3 protein: CASSQESDRRTDTQYF
J gene: TRBJ2-3
V gene: TRBV14
D gene: NA
clone size: many

CDR3 DNA: TGCAGTGCTTATAACAGGGATCGAGAGACCCAGTACTTC
CDR3 protein: CSAYNRDRETQYF
J gene: TRBJ2-5
V gene: TRBV20-1
D gene: NA
clone size: many

CDR3 DNA: TGTGCCAGCAGCTTAGGTCTAGCGGGCACCTACACCGGGGCCAACGTCCTGACTTTC
CDR3 protein: CASSLGLAGTYTGANVLTF
J gene: TRBJ2-6
V gene: TRBV7-2
D gene: TRBD2
clone size: NA

CDR3 DNA: TGTGCCAGCAGCTCCCGGAGTAATGAGCAGTTCTTC
CDR3 protein: CASSSRSNEQFF
J gene: TRBJ2-1
V gene: TRBV7-3
D gene: NA
clone size: many

CDR3 DNA: TGTGCCAGTGGGAAACTGGGACTAGCACCGACGGATACGCAGTATTTT
CDR3 protein: CASGKLGLAPTDTQYF
J gene: TRBJ2-3
V gene: TRBV28
D gene: TRBD2
clone size: many

CDR3 DNA: TGCGCCAGCAGCTTGGCGCCCAGGGGAAGGACTGAAGCTTTCTTT
CDR3 protein: CASSLAPRGRTEAFF
J gene: TRBJ1-1
V gene: TRBV5-1
D gene: NA
clone size: NA

CDR3 DNA: TGTGCCAGCAGTTTATGGGAAGGGGTCTCCTACAATGAGCAGTTCTTC
CDR3 protein: CASSLWEGVSYNEQFF
J gene: TRBJ2-1
V gene: TRBV28
D gene: NA
clone size: many

CDR3 DNA: TGTGCCAGCAGTTACTCAGCGGGAGGGTATGAGACCCAGTACTTC
CDR3 protein: CASSYSAGGYETQYF
J gene: TRBJ2-5
V gene: TRBV6-6
D gene: TRBD2
clone size: many

CDR3 DNA: TGTGCCAGCAGCTTATCCCAGACGAACACCGGGGAGCTGTTTTTT
CDR3 protein: CASSLSQTNTGELFF
J gene: TRBJ2-2
V gene: TRBV7-2
D gene: NA
clone size: many

CDR3 DNA: TGCAGTGCTCTCACCCTCGCGACCGGGTGGGATGGCGGGGAGACCCAGTACTTC
CDR3 protein: CSALTLATGWDGGETQYF
J gene: TRBJ2-5
V gene: TRBV20-1
D gene: NA
clone size: NA

CDR3 DNA: TGCGCCAGCAGCAGCAGAGGGACAGGGGTATACGAGCAGTACTTC
CDR3 protein: CASSSRGTGVYEQYF
J gene: TRBJ2-7
V gene: TRBV5-1
D gene: TRBD1
clone size: few

CDR3 DNA: TGTGCCAGCAGAGCCGGCGGGGAGACCCAGTACTTC
CDR3 protein: CASRAGGETQYF
J gene: TRBJ2-5
V gene: TRBV12-3/TRBV12-4
D gene: NA
clone size: many

CDR3 DNA: TGTGCCAGCAGCGACCTAGCGGGTGGTGAACTGACCCAGTACTTC
CDR3 protein: CASSDLAGGELTQYF
J gene: TRBJ2-5
V gene: TRBV6-1
D gene: TRBD2
clone size: NA

CDR3 DNA: TGTGCCAGCACCTTCGGGGTGGATCCCTACGAGCAGTACTTC
CDR3 protein: CASTFGVDPYEQYF
J gene: TRBJ2-7
V gene: TRBV2
D gene: NA
clone size: NA